Presented here are 12 T cell receptor beta chains from one specimen sequenced in a study of T cell responses to AZD1222 COVID-19 vaccine. Produced via immunoSEQ multiplex PCR; TCRdb's table is partial and in-frame only. This table holds about 92,000 clones, about 89% found once. The starting material was peripheral blood, obtained on day 0 of AZD1222 vaccination. Receptors were obtained from an adult in good health.

This clone has only a few counts. J is TRBJ2-7 and V is TRBV18, with TRBD1 matching 10 bases. The junction had 19 bases not matched to a gene; V was cut back by 3 bases and J by 5 bases. The germline gives CDR1 KGHSH, CDR2 LQKENI. The CDR3 consists of 19 residues. CDR3 residues: CASSPRPPITGQGINEQYF. CDR3 nucleotide sequence: TGTGCCAGCTCACCCCGTCCGCCCATCACGGGACAGGGGATAAACGAGCAGTACTTC.

V gene TRBV29-1 combines with J gene TRBJ2-7, with 12 bases that match TRBD2. Germline-derived CDR1 and CDR2 are SQVTM and ANQGSEA. V was pared by 3 bases and J by 3 bases, with 3 bases of the junction left unmatched. The CDR3 sequence is 14 residues long. The CDR3 is CSVEGLAGLYEQYF. CDR3 DNA sequence: TGCAGCGTTGAGGGACTAGCGGGCCTCTACGAGCAGTACTTC.

The chain uses TRBV10-1 and TRBJ1-2, with 7 nucleotides matching TRBD1. CDR1 is WNHNN, CDR2 SYGVQD, per germline (reference sequence). The V and J ends lost 3 bases and 4 bases, in that order; junction bases with no gene match: 5. The CDR3 is 14 amino acids. CDR3 sequence: CASSDGQELYGYTF. For the CDR3, the DNA is TGCGCCAGCAGTGATGGACAGGAGCTCTATGGCTACACCTTC.

The rearrangement joins TRBV30 to TRBJ2-7; TRBD1 aligns across 7 bases. The trim removed 2 bases at V and 5 bases at J, leaving 9 bases unmatched. The CDR3 runs 14 residues. Germline V gives CDR1 GTSNPN, CDR2 SVGIG (reference sequence). CDR3: CAWSFGLGGNEQYF. In DNA, the CDR3 is TGTGCCTGGAGTTTCGGGCTAGGGGGCAACGAGCAGTACTTC.

The V call is TRBV28, the J call TRBJ1-1; a possible D gene is TRBD1 (5 bases). The V end lost 5 bases, the J end lost 6 bases, and 19 bases lay between the germline ends. Per the germline V gene, CDR1 is MDHEN and CDR2 is SYDVKM. CDR3 size: 15 residues. The CDR3 loop reads CASSLISNRIAEAFF. CDR3 bases: TGTGCCAGCAGTCTCATCTCGAACAGGATCGCTGAAGCTTTCTTT.

The chain is built from TRBV15 and TRBJ1-3; D not certain. CDR1 is LNHNV and CDR2 is YYDKDF in the germline V gene (reference sequence). The V gene lost 3 bases and the J gene lost 0 bases, with 9 bases spanning the gap. The CDR3 extends over 15 amino acids. The CDR3: CATSSLIDSGNTIYF. The CDR3 DNA follows: TGTGCCACCAGCAGTTTAATCGACTCTGGAAACACCATATATTTT.

The chain combines TRBV10-3 with TRBJ1-1, with a possible D match to TRBD1 (6 bases). The germline CDR1 and CDR2 sequences are ENHRY and SYGVKD. This CDR3 spans 13 amino acids. Deletions cut 7 bases from V and 1 base from J, with 10 bases between. CDR3 coding DNA: TGTGCCATCACACAGGGACCGAACACTGAAGCTTTCTTT. Amino acid sequence: CAITQGPNTEAFF.

The chain recombines TRBV6-2 or TRBV6-3 with TRBJ1-2; 9 bases match TRBD1. CDR1 is MNHEY, CDR2 SVGEGT, per germline. The CDR3 sequence is 14 residues long. V shed 1 base and J 8 bases; nucleotides not matched to a gene: 5. As DNA, the CDR3 is TGTGCCAGCAGTTACTTTGGGACAGGGCGAGGCTACACCTTC. Residues: CASSYFGTGRGYTF.

The rearrangement joins TRBV3-1 (or the pseudogene TRBV3-2) to TRBJ1-2; possibly TRBD1 for D (5 bases). V lost 1 base to trimming and J lost 5 bases, with 11 bases between them. This CDR3 is 14 amino acids long. Germline V gene lookup returns CDR1 LGHDT and CDR2 YNNKEL (reference sequence). CDR3 sequence: CASSQVSREYGYTF. CDR3 bases: TGTGCCAGCAGCCAAGTAAGCAGGGAATATGGCTACACCTTC.

The chain carries TRBV10-2 and TRBJ2-5; TRBD2 matches 11 bases. This CDR3 region has 14 residues. Looked up from germline, CDR1 is WSHSY and CDR2 is SAAADI. Trimming at V came to 9 bases and at J to 5 bases, leaving 8 bases not matched to a gene. CDR3: CASLAGGPRETQYF. CDR3 DNA: TGCGCCAGTTTAGCGGGGGGGCCGAGGGAGACCCAGTACTTC.

This clone was counted once. This chain connects TRBV19 to TRBJ2-7, with 7 bases lining up with TRBD2. The CDR3 covers 13 residues. Per germline, CDR1 LNHDA and CDR2 SQIVND (reference sequence). Trimming removed 5 bases from V and 4 bases from J; junction bases left unmatched: 5. The CDR3 nucleotides read TGTGCCAGTAGTGCGGCTAGCGGATACGAGCAGTACTTC. It encodes CASSAASGYEQYF.

CDR3 coding DNA: TGTGCCAGTAGTCCGAGACAGGATGGGGGCACTGAAGCTTTCTTT. This gives the protein CASSPRQDGGTEAFF. V is TRBV19 and J is TRBJ1-1, with D perhaps matching TRBD1 (6 bases). V gave up 5 bases and J gave up 4 bases, with 17 bases separating them. The CDR3 runs to 15 residues. Germline CDR1 is LNHDA and CDR2 is SQIVND (reference sequence).